This is a list of T cell receptor beta chains from one sample in a study of prognosis after radiotherapy for stage I lung cancer. Each CDR3 protein is one row after TCRdb ran MiXCR on the multiplex PCR reads. Here the sample spans around 20,000 distinct CDR3 sequences, roughly two fifths being singletons. Sequences were derived from PBMCs, sampled before or after stereotactic body radiation therapy (not recorded which). The receptors derive from a donor older than 45 with non-small cell lung cancer. Both conserved end residues are part of each CDR3. The order of the fields is CDR3 protein, V gene, clone size, J gene, D gene. The D gene is left open where the match is weak. Some rows mark clone size as missing; the rest say once, few, many or name a class of expanded clone.

cdr3_aa: CSVQGRDTEAFF
v_call: TRBV29-1
clone_size: many
j_call: TRBJ1-1
d_call: TRBD1

cdr3_aa: CASQRQGSFGELFF
v_call: TRBV7-9
clone_size: -
j_call: TRBJ2-2
d_call: TRBD1

cdr3_aa: CAWSVQGFADTQYF
v_call: TRBV30
clone_size: many
j_call: TRBJ2-3
d_call: TRBD1

cdr3_aa: CASSENEEDEQYF
v_call: TRBV6-1
clone_size: medium-sized
j_call: TRBJ2-7
d_call: -

cdr3_aa: CAGSIKTDANYGYTF
v_call: TRBV19
clone_size: -
j_call: TRBJ1-2
d_call: -

cdr3_aa: CASSLQGLETQYF
v_call: TRBV3-1
clone_size: few
j_call: TRBJ2-5
d_call: -

cdr3_aa: CATSERDKFTDTQYF
v_call: TRBV24-1
clone_size: many
j_call: TRBJ2-3
d_call: -

cdr3_aa: CSARGDDSTIEAFF
v_call: TRBV20-1
clone_size: many
j_call: TRBJ1-1
d_call: -

cdr3_aa: CASSQPGLASTYNEQFF
v_call: TRBV4-1
clone_size: many
j_call: TRBJ2-1
d_call: TRBD2

cdr3_aa: CSASLNSLGYNEQFF
v_call: TRBV20-1
clone_size: many
j_call: TRBJ2-1
d_call: -

cdr3_aa: CSVEEVDSQSYVYGYTF
v_call: TRBV29-1
clone_size: -
j_call: TRBJ1-2
d_call: -

cdr3_aa: CASTPGEQNQPQHF
v_call: TRBV4-1
clone_size: many
j_call: TRBJ1-5
d_call: -

cdr3_aa: CATSRSPGPKGSGNTIYF
v_call: TRBV15
clone_size: many
j_call: TRBJ1-3
d_call: -

cdr3_aa: CASSLAETQYF
v_call: TRBV5-1
clone_size: many
j_call: TRBJ2-5
d_call: -

cdr3_aa: CASSESRAGNTIYF
v_call: TRBV9
clone_size: many
j_call: TRBJ1-3
d_call: -

cdr3_aa: CASSLGPEGGGELFF
v_call: TRBV5-1
clone_size: -
j_call: TRBJ2-2
d_call: -

cdr3_aa: CASSEGAGGNQPQHF
v_call: TRBV6-2/TRBV6-3
clone_size: -
j_call: TRBJ1-5
d_call: -

cdr3_aa: CASSALFDRGYEQYF
v_call: TRBV7-2
clone_size: many
j_call: TRBJ2-7
d_call: TRBD1

cdr3_aa: CASSLGQGGEQPQHF
v_call: TRBV11-2
clone_size: -
j_call: TRBJ1-5
d_call: TRBD1

cdr3_aa: CASSLRRGVQYF
v_call: TRBV3-1
clone_size: many
j_call: TRBJ2-7
d_call: -

cdr3_aa: CATIRDSPGTGEKLFF
v_call: TRBV15
clone_size: -
j_call: TRBJ1-4
d_call: -

cdr3_aa: CAISETLAGVYNEQFF
v_call: TRBV10-3
clone_size: many
j_call: TRBJ2-1
d_call: TRBD2

cdr3_aa: CASSQSVQKLFF
v_call: TRBV3-1
clone_size: many
j_call: TRBJ1-4
d_call: -

cdr3_aa: CASGLDGYYGYTF
v_call: TRBV12-5
clone_size: few
j_call: TRBJ1-2
d_call: -

cdr3_aa: CASSYADRGSGNSPLHF
v_call: TRBV6-4
clone_size: once
j_call: TRBJ1-6
d_call: TRBD1

cdr3_aa: CASSTSAYQETQYF
v_call: TRBV19
clone_size: many
j_call: TRBJ2-5
d_call: TRBD2

cdr3_aa: CSADHSSGSSYEQYF
v_call: TRBV20-1
clone_size: many
j_call: TRBJ2-7
d_call: TRBD2

cdr3_aa: CASSPSVMNTEAFF
v_call: TRBV7-8
clone_size: -
j_call: TRBJ1-1
d_call: -

cdr3_aa: CASSLDSQPTEQYF
v_call: TRBV7-9
clone_size: many
j_call: TRBJ2-7
d_call: -

cdr3_aa: CASSLASGDYEQYF
v_call: TRBV7-6
clone_size: many
j_call: TRBJ2-7
d_call: TRBD2

cdr3_aa: CASSLGRGDGANVLTF
v_call: TRBV11-3
clone_size: -
j_call: TRBJ2-6
d_call: -

cdr3_aa: CSARPARPRNTEAFF
v_call: TRBV20-1
clone_size: -
j_call: TRBJ1-1
d_call: -

cdr3_aa: CASSVVGGVAEQYF
v_call: TRBV9
clone_size: -
j_call: TRBJ2-7
d_call: TRBD2

cdr3_aa: CASSPDRVSSSTDTQYF
v_call: TRBV5-5
clone_size: -
j_call: TRBJ2-3
d_call: TRBD1

cdr3_aa: CASSPQGGNTEAFF
v_call: TRBV18
clone_size: many
j_call: TRBJ1-1
d_call: -

cdr3_aa: CASSRTSGRALDEQFF
v_call: TRBV6-1
clone_size: -
j_call: TRBJ2-1
d_call: TRBD2

cdr3_aa: CASKPTSGYEQYF
v_call: TRBV28
clone_size: -
j_call: TRBJ2-7
d_call: TRBD2

cdr3_aa: CASSPGTSESTDTQYF
v_call: TRBV28
clone_size: many
j_call: TRBJ2-3
d_call: TRBD2

cdr3_aa: CASSQDVGQGYNYGYTF
v_call: TRBV4-2
clone_size: many
j_call: TRBJ1-2
d_call: TRBD1

cdr3_aa: CSARDPAGRSYEQYF
v_call: TRBV20-1
clone_size: medium-sized
j_call: TRBJ2-7
d_call: TRBD2

cdr3_aa: CASSPRETEAFF
v_call: TRBV7-2
clone_size: many
j_call: TRBJ1-1
d_call: -

cdr3_aa: CASSIEDRGPNEQFF
v_call: TRBV19
clone_size: -
j_call: TRBJ2-1
d_call: TRBD1